The 31 T cell receptor beta chains below come from one sample, sequenced in a study of shared clonotypes between healthy human individuals. Assay used: immunoSEQ multiplex PCR; TCRdb lists only in-frame clones, some missing. Of 600,000 to 700,000 clones listed, around four fifths are singletons. Input material: memory CD4+ T cells sorted from blood. Indicated subset: CD45RA-negative fraction. These receptors originate from a woman younger than 45 in good health.

V is TRBV19 and J is TRBJ2-1; perhaps TRBD2 as D (5 bases). The CDR3 consists of 15 residues. Germline CDR1 and CDR2: LNHDA and SQIVND (reference sequence). Trimming shortened V by 4 bases and J by 2 bases, and 12 bases separated the two germline ends. The CDR3 DNA reads as TGTGCCAGTAGTAAGGAGGATTCAGCCTACAATGAGCAGTTCTTC. This sequence encodes CASSKEDSAYNEQFF.

The CDR3 loop is CASSLQLAGGQETQYF. CDR3 DNA sequence: TGTGCCAGCAGCTTACAACTAGCGGGAGGGCAAGAGACCCAGTACTTC. The chain employs TRBV11-2 and TRBJ2-5, with 13 bases identical to TRBD2. Germline V CDR1 and CDR2: SGHAT, FQNNGV. The trim removed 2 bases at V and 2 bases at J, leaving 2 bases unmatched. CDR3 length: 16 amino acids.

V gene TRBV2 combines with J gene TRBJ2-1; 9 bases fit TRBD1. Losses at the gene ends were 6 bases for V and 7 bases for J; bases not matched to a gene: 7. CDR1 SNHLY and CDR2 FYNNEI come from the germline V gene. The CDR3 loop spans 14 amino acids. CDR3 amino acids: CASRTGTGSNEQFF. The CDR3 DNA is TGTGCCAGCAGGACGGGGACAGGGAGTAATGAGCAGTTCTTC.

The chain combines TRBV6-5 with TRBJ2-7; D unclear. CDR1 MNHEY and CDR2 SVGAGI come from the germline V gene. V lost 6 bases and J 4 bases, leaving 16 bases between the germline ends. The CDR3 extends over 14 amino acids. The CDR3 coding sequence is TGTGCCAGCAGGACCAGGCTGGGGAAATACGAGCAGTACTTC. This sequence encodes CASRTRLGKYEQYF.

V and J are TRBV27 and TRBJ1-4; the D is unclear. Looked up from germline, CDR1 is MNHEY and CDR2 is SMNVEV (reference sequence). With 3 bases removed from V and 10 bases from J, the gap between germline ends came to 15 bases. The CDR3 has 14 residues. The CDR3: CASSFVGEGGKLFF. DNA of the CDR3: TGTGCCAGCAGTTTTGTAGGTGAGGGAGGAAAACTGTTTTTT.

V is TRBV11-2 and J is TRBJ2-3; no reliable D call. Germline CDR1 is SGHAT and CDR2 is FQNNGV. V was trimmed by 6 bases and J by 2 bases, leaving 15 bases between them. This CDR3 spans 15 amino acids. As DNA, the CDR3 is TGTGCCAGCAGTCGATCCTCGGCCTACACAGATACGCAGTATTTT. Translating gives CASSRSSAYTDTQYF.

This chain links TRBV6-4 with TRBJ2-1; D is undetermined. Trimming removed 2 bases from V and 7 bases from J, with 12 bases in between. This CDR3 region has 14 residues. Germline-derived CDR1 and CDR2 are MRHNA and SNTAGT. In DNA form, the CDR3 reads TGTGCCAGCAGTGACGTGGGGTTGGGAAATGAGCAGTTCTTC. It translates to CASSDVGLGNEQFF.

The chain is built from TRBV5-1 and TRBJ2-3, with unresolved D. The V end was cut by 0 bases, the J end by 0 bases, with 11 bases between. The CDR3 extends over 16 amino acids. Germline V lookup: CDR1 SGHRS, CDR2 YFSETQ. The CDR3 DNA reads as TGCGCCAGCAGCTTGGGAGTCACCCCTAGCACAGATACGCAGTATTTT. Translating gives CASSLGVTPSTDTQYF.

The sample holds many counts of this clone. The chain joins TRBV19 to TRBJ2-5; D not resolved. The CDR3 contains 14 residues. Germline V gives CDR1 LNHDA, CDR2 SQIVND (reference sequence). Trimming took 1 base from V and 4 from J, leaving 10 bases between them. The DNA of the CDR3 is TGTGCCAGTAGTATAGGTGCAGGACCAGAGACCCAGTACTTC. Its protein is CASSIGAGPETQYF. Combining the CDR3 with reference TRBV19 and TRBJ2-5 gives the whole variable domain DGGITQSPKYLFRKEGQNVTLSCEQNLNHDAMYWYRQDPGQGLRLIYYSQIVNDFQKGDIAEGYSVSREKKESFPLTVTSAQKNPTAFYLCASSIGAGPETQYFGPGTRLLVL.

The chain joins TRBV5-1 to TRBJ2-2; D is unclear. The V gene lost 4 bases and the J gene lost 7 bases, with 14 bases spanning the gap. Per the germline V gene, CDR1 is SGHRS and CDR2 is YFSETQ. This CDR3 spans 14 amino acids. The DNA for the CDR3 is TGCGCCAGCAGCCCCTTGGCAGACGGCGGGGAGCTGTTTTTT. Protein sequence: CASSPLADGGELFF.

The chain combines TRBV7-9 with TRBJ1-1; D is unclear. CDR3 length equals 14 residues. CDR1 SEHNR and CDR2 FQNEAQ come from the germline V gene (reference sequence). V was cut by 3 bases and J by 1 base, with 9 bases left in between. In DNA, the CDR3 is TGTGCCAGCAGCTTCCTACAGACGAACACTGAAGCTTTCTTT. It specifies CASSFLQTNTEAFF.

This clone came up a few times. The chain is built from TRBV7-9 and TRBJ1-1; D call uncertain. The CDR3 covers 14 residues. Germline V gene lookup returns CDR1 SEHNR and CDR2 FQNEAQ (reference sequence). V dropped 2 bases and J dropped 4 bases, with 11 bases sitting between them. The CDR3: CASSLSFLGTEAFF. The CDR3, as DNA: TGTGCCAGCAGCTTAAGCTTCTTGGGCACTGAAGCTTTCTTT.

This clone has just one count. Other DNA sequences in this specimen translate into the identical CDR3. This chain links TRBV7-9 with TRBJ1-1; TRBD1 matches 7 bases. Germline V gene sequence: CDR1 SEHNR, CDR2 FQNEAQ (reference sequence). With V trimmed by 5 bases and J by 0 bases, 9 bases remained unmatched. The CDR3 loop spans 16 amino acids. Written as DNA, the CDR3 is TGTGCCAGCAGCCCGAACAGGGGAGGGATGAACACTGAAGCTTTCTTT. Protein: CASSPNRGGMNTEAFF.

The rearrangement uses TRBV29-1 and TRBJ1-1; 11 nucleotides match TRBD1. CDR3 length: 13 amino acids. The germline V gene encodes CDR1 SQVTM and CDR2 ANQGSEA. V was clipped by 3 bases and J by 5 bases; unmatched bases: 2. CDR3 DNA sequence: TGCAGCGTTGAGGACAGGGGGCGGACTGAAGCTTTCTTT. This encodes CSVEDRGRTEAFF.

The chain has TRBV19 and TRBJ1-2; TRBD1 is a possible D gene (6 bases). Germline V lookup: CDR1 LNHDA, CDR2 SQIVND (reference sequence). Trimming cost V 9 bases and J 8 bases, with 19 bases left between them. The CDR3 loop spans 13 amino acids. CDR3 nucleotide sequence: TGTGCCAGCCAACCAGGGGTAACAAGGGGCTACACCTTC. This translates into CASQPGVTRGYTF.

V usage is TRBV19 and J usage is TRBJ1-5; D ambiguous. This CDR3 region has 15 residues. The V and J ends lost 7 bases and 1 base respectively, with 14 bases between them. Per the germline V gene, CDR1 is LNHDA and CDR2 is SQIVND (reference sequence). The CDR3: CASTNILKSNQPQHF. As DNA, the CDR3 is TGTGCCAGTACCAATATATTAAAGAGCAATCAGCCCCAGCATTTT.

This clone was seen only once. The genes are TRBV7-6 and TRBJ2-5, with 7 bases that match TRBD2. In germline, CDR1 is SGHVS, CDR2 FNYEAQ. The CDR3 has 18 amino acids. The ends lost 5 bases at V and 2 bases at J; junction bases unmatched: 17. CDR3 nucleotides: TGTGCCAGCAGCCCCCTGGGAGGGCTAGCGGCTAAACAAGAGACCCAGTACTTC. Amino acid sequence: CASSPLGGLAAKQETQYF. Looking up the rest from reference TRBV7-6 and TRBJ2-5 gives the full variable domain: GAGVSQSPRYKVTKRGQDVALRCDPISGHVSLYWYRQALGQGPEFLTYFNYEAQQDKSGLPNDRFSAERPEGSISTLTIQRTEQRDSAMYRCASSPLGGLAAKQETQYFGPGTRLLVL.

As for this clone: The sample contains more than one DNA sequence encoding this CDR3. CDR3 sequence: CASSLYGQETQYF. The CDR3 coding sequence is TGCGCCAGCAGCTTGTACGGCCAAGAGACCCAGTACTTC. The chain joins TRBV5-1 to TRBJ2-5; D is unclear. CDR1 and CDR2 from the germline V gene are SGHRS and YFSETQ. V lost 1 base and J 1 base, leaving 5 bases between the germline ends. The CDR3 is 13 amino acids.

J is TRBJ1-5 and V is TRBV10-2, with TRBD1 identical over 7 bases. V dropped 3 bases and J dropped 1; count of bases not matched to a gene: 3. This CDR3 is 15 amino acids long. Germline V gives CDR1 WSHSY, CDR2 SAAADI. CDR3 DNA: TGCGCCAGCAGTGATAACAGGGGAAGCAATCAGCCCCAGCATTTT. Protein sequence: CASSDNRGSNQPQHF.

This chain uses TRBV11-3 with TRBJ2-1; D not certain. Germline values: CDR1 SGHNT, CDR2 YENEEA. The germline V and J ends were trimmed by 5 bases and 5 bases, with 10 bases remaining between them. The CDR3 sequence is 13 residues long. CDR3 protein: CASSPLGNNEQFF. The CDR3 coding sequence is TGTGCCAGCAGCCCCCTGGGCAACAATGAGCAGTTCTTC.

This clone turned up a few times. In the same sample, other DNA sequences code for this CDR3. The CDR3 DNA is TGCGCCAGCAGCCCTGGCACTAGCGGGATCGAGCAGTACTTC. It yields the protein CASSPGTSGIEQYF. The gene calls are TRBV5-1 and TRBJ2-7; 10 positions match TRBD2. The CDR3 spans 14 residues. Germline loops: CDR1 SGHRS, CDR2 YFSETQ. Trimming removed 4 bases from V and 6 bases from J; junction bases left unmatched: 7.

V gene TRBV18 combines with J gene TRBJ2-3; D is uncertain. The CDR3 runs 13 residues. Germline CDR1 is KGHSH and CDR2 is LQKENI. The V end was cut by 1 base, the J end by 5 bases, with 7 bases between. CDR3: CASSPLDQDTQYF. The CDR3 DNA sequence: TGTGCCAGCTCACCACTGGACCAAGATACGCAGTATTTT.

This clone was recorded a few times. The J gene is TRBJ2-6, the V gene TRBV18, with TRBD2 matching over 14 bases. The J segment lost 2 bases and the V segment lost 6 bases, leaving 0 bases of the junction unmatched. This CDR3 has 16 amino acids. Looked up from germline, CDR1 is KGHSH and CDR2 is LQKENI. The CDR3 region is CASSGLAGAGANVLTF. The CDR3 nucleotides read TGTGCCAGCTCGGGACTAGCGGGAGCTGGGGCCAACGTCCTGACTTTC.

J is TRBJ1-3 and V is TRBV30; TRBD1 is a possible D gene (5 bases). In germline, CDR1 is GTSNPN, CDR2 SVGIG (reference sequence). CDR3 length: 14 amino acids. Trimming removed 4 bases at V and 0 bases at J, with 10 bases between. CDR3 protein: CAWNTGHSGNTIYF. CDR3 bases: TGTGCCTGGAACACAGGTCACTCTGGAAACACCATATATTTT.

The genes are TRBV2 and TRBJ1-1; TRBD1 is a possible D gene (5 bases). V was pared by 4 bases and J by 1 base, with 7 bases between. Per the germline V gene, CDR1 is SNHLY and CDR2 is FYNNEI. The CDR3 is made up of 13 amino acids. The CDR3 region is CASSGQPNTEAFF. The CDR3, as DNA: TGTGCCAGCAGTGGACAGCCGAACACTGAAGCTTTCTTT.

The V and J genes are TRBV28 and TRBJ1-2; TRBD1 agrees at 9 bases. The J segment lost 6 bases and the V segment lost 4 bases, leaving 3 bases of the junction unmatched. This CDR3 contains 13 residues. CDR1 MDHEN and CDR2 SYDVKM come from the germline V gene. The CDR3 DNA reads as TGTGCCAGCAGTTCGGGACAGGGCGATGGCTACACCTTC. Translating gives CASSSGQGDGYTF.

The CDR3 DNA reads as TGTGCCAGCAGTCTATATGGGGACATTCAGTACTTC. Translating gives CASSLYGDIQYF. This chain joins TRBV7-9 and TRBJ2-4; D is undetermined. CDR3 length equals 12 residues. Germline V lookup: CDR1 SEHNR, CDR2 FQNEAQ (reference sequence). Trimming stripped 6 bases from V and 8 bases from J, with 11 bases between.

The chain carries TRBV4-1 and TRBJ2-1; possibly TRBD2 for D (6 bases). Germline V gene data show CDR1 as MGHRA and CDR2 as YSYEKL. This CDR3 spans 14 amino acids. The ends were cut back, 0 bases at V and 8 bases at J, with 11 bases in the middle. The CDR3 sequence: CASSQDGRGDEQFF. For the CDR3, the DNA is TGCGCCAGCAGCCAAGACGGGAGAGGCGATGAGCAGTTCTTC.

The gene calls are TRBV2 and TRBJ1-4; tentatively, D is TRBD1 (6 bases). V was shortened by 6 bases and J by 7 bases, with 18 bases between the two germline ends. Germline-derived CDR1 and CDR2 are SNHLY and FYNNEI. This CDR3 comprises 15 residues. The DNA for the CDR3 is TGTGCCAGCAGACCAGTCGGGGGGGCAGGTGAAAAACTGTTTTTT. Amino acids: CASRPVGGAGEKLFF.

The chain is built from TRBV5-1 and TRBJ2-1; 10 bases agree with TRBD1. The CDR3 spans 14 residues. Germline CDR1 and CDR2: SGHRS and YFSETQ. After removal of 4 bases from V and 3 bases from J, the junction contained 1 base not matched to a gene. DNA for the CDR3: TGCGCCAGCAGCCGGGACAGGGGCTACAATGAGCAGTTCTTC. Translated: CASSRDRGYNEQFF.

This rearrangement joins TRBV4-1 to TRBJ1-1; D is unresolved. From germline, CDR1 is MGHRA and CDR2 YSYEKL. With 1 base removed from V and 1 base from J, the gap between germline ends came to 10 bases. The length of the CDR3 is 15 residues. CDR3: CASSQGAGQNTEAFF. CDR3 DNA: TGCGCCAGCAGCCAAGGAGCTGGGCAGAACACTGAAGCTTTCTTT.